This passage covers 7 T cell receptor beta chains from one sample sequenced in a study of early T cells in non-severe SARS-CoV-2 infection. TCRdb analysed the 5' RACE reads with MiXCR anew, one entry per CDR3 protein. The repertoire consists of fewer than 130,000 distinct CDR3 sequences, with around 12% occurring once and the leading ten covering less than 4.5%. Sequenced material: whole blood, taken at baseline. Receptors originate from an adult who was a healthcare worker with PCR-confirmed SARS-CoV-2 infection or an uninfected control (not recorded which).

There are a few counts of this clonotype. The V and J genes are TRBV6-2 or TRBV6-3 and TRBJ2-7; 7 bases line up with TRBD1. V shed 6 bases, J shed 3 bases, and the junction held 5 bases outside the gene matches. The V gene's germline CDR1 is MNHEY and CDR2 SVGEGT. This CDR3 contains 13 residues. The CDR3 DNA reads as TGTGCCAGCAGCCAGGGACAGCTCTACGAGCAGTACTTC. This codes for CASSQGQLYEQYF.

This clonotype was seen ten or more times. This sequence joins TRBV6-1 and TRBJ1-2, with D unresolved. The CDR3 has 15 amino acids. V shed 2 bases and J shed 0 bases, with 10 bases lying between them. Germline loops: CDR1 MNHNS, CDR2 SASEGT. The CDR3 DNA follows: TGTGCCAGCAGTGAAACGGGTCGGGCTAACTATGGCTACACCTTC. This sequence encodes CASSETGRANYGYTF.

V and J are TRBV5-1 and TRBJ1-2; 9 nucleotides align to TRBD1. J lost 2 bases, V lost 3 bases, and 5 bases had no gene match. This CDR3 contains 15 residues. The germline V gene encodes CDR1 SGHRS and CDR2 YFSETQ. CDR3 region: CASSSDRGLNYGYTF. CDR3 DNA sequence: TGCGCCAGCAGCTCGGACAGGGGACTCAACTATGGCTACACCTTC.

This clonotype came up a few times. CDR3 bases: TGTGCCAGCAGTAGAAGCGGGAGTGCTCTTGAGCAGTTCTTC. This gives the protein CASSRSGSALEQFF. This chain connects TRBV2 to TRBJ2-1, with 8 positions matching TRBD2. CDR1 is SNHLY and CDR2 is FYNNEI in the germline V gene. V lost 5 bases, J lost 9 bases, and 9 bases stayed unmatched. The CDR3 is 14 residues long.

The sample holds a few counts of this clonotype. The chain couples TRBV12-3 or TRBV12-4 to TRBJ2-5; weak D call: TRBD1 (7 bases). This CDR3 comprises 12 residues. V gave up 6 bases and J gave up 5 bases, with 10 bases separating them. The CDR3 is CASSPGGETQYF. In DNA, the CDR3 is TGTGCCAGCAGCCCAGGGGGGGAGACCCAGTACTTC.

This clonotype occurred many times. This sequence joins TRBV6-1 and TRBJ2-1, with 8 nucleotides matching TRBD1. CDR3 length: 15 residues. V lost 5 bases to trimming and J lost 1 base; unmatched junction nucleotides: 4. Germline V gene lookup returns CDR1 MNHNS and CDR2 SASEGT. CDR3 in amino acids: CASSYTGGSYNEQFF. CDR3 DNA: TGTGCCAGCAGTTATACAGGGGGGTCCTACAATGAGCAGTTCTTC.

This clonotype came up many times. The V and J genes are TRBV23-1 and TRBJ1-1; 9 positions match TRBD1. TRBV23-1 is an ORF, and what it does is uncertain. Trimming at V came to 6 bases and at J to 9 bases, leaving 5 bases not matched to a gene. The CDR3 is made up of 12 amino acids. This CDR3 reads CASSQTGGKAFF. The CDR3 DNA reads TGCGCCAGCAGCCAAACAGGGGGCAAAGCTTTCTTT.